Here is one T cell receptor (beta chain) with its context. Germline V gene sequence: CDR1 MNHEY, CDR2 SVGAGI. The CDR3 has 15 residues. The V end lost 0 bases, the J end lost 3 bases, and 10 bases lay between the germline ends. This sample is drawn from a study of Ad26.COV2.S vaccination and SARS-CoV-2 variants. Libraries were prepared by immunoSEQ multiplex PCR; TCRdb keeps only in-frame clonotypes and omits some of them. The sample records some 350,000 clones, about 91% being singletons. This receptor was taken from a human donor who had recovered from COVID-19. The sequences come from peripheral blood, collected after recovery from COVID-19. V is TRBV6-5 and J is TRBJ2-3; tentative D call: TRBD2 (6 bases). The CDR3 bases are TGTGCCAGCAGTTACTCGCCCCTAGCGACAGATACGCAGTATTTT. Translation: CASSYSPLATDTQYF.